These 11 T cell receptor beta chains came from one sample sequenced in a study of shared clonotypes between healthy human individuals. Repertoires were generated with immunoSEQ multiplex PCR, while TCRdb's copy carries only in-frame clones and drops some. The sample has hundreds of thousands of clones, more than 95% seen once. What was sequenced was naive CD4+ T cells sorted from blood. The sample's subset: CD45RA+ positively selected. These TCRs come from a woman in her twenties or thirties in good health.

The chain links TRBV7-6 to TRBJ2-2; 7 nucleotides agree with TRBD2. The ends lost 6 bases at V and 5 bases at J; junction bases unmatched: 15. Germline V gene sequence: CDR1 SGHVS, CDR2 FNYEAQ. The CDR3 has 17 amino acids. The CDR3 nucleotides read TGTGCCAGCAGTTGGAGACCGGGCGGGAGCAAGACCGGGGAGCTGTTTTTT. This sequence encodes CASSWRPGGSKTGELFF.

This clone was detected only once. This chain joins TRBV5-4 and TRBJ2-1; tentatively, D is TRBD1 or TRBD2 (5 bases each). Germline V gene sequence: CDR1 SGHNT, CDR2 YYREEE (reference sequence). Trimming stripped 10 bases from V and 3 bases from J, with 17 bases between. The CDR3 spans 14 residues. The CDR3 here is CASHEGSLYNEQFF. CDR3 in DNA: TGTGCCTCCCACGAGGGGTCCCTCTACAATGAGCAGTTCTTC.

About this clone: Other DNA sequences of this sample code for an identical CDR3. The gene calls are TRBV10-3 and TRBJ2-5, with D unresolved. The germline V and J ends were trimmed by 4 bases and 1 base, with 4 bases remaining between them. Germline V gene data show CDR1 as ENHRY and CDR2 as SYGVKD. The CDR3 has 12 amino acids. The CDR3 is CAISGAQETQYF. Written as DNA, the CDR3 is TGTGCCATCAGTGGTGCCCAAGAGACCCAGTACTTC.

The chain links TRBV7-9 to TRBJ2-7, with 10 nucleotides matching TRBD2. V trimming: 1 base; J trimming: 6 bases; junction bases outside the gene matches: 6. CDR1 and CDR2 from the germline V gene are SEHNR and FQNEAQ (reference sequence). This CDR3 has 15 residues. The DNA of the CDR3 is TGTGCCAGCAGCTTAGAGGGTCTAGCGGGAGCCGAGCAGTACTTC. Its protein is CASSLEGLAGAEQYF.

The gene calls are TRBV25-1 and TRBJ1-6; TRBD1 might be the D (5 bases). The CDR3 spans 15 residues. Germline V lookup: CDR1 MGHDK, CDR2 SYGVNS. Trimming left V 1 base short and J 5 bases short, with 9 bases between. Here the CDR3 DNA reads TGTGCCAGCAGTGAATCAAAAGGGGATAATTCACCCCTCCACTTT. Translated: CASSESKGDNSPLHF.

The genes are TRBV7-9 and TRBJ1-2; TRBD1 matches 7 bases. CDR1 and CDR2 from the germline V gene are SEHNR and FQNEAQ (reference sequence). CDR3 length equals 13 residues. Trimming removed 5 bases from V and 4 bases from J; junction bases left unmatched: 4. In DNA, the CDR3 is TGTGCCAGCAGCCCCCAGGGGGGCTATGGCTACACCTTC. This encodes CASSPQGGYGYTF.

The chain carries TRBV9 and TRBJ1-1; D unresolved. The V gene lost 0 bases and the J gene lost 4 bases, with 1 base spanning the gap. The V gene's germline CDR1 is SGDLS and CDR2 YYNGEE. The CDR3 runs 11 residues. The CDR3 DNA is TGTGCCAGCAGCGTAGTCACTGAAGCTTTCTTT. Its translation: CASSVVTEAFF.

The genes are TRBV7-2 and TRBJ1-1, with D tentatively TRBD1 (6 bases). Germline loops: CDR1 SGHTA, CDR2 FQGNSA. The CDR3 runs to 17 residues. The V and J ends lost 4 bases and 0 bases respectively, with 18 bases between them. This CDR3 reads CASSSPRAGAVNTEAFF. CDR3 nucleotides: TGTGCCAGCAGCTCCCCTCGGGCGGGGGCGGTGAACACTGAAGCTTTCTTT. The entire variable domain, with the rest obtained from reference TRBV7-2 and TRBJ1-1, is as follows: GAGVSQSPSNKVTEKGKDVELRCDPISGHTALYWYRQSLGQGLEFLIYFQGNSAPDKSGLPSDRFSAERTGGSVSTLTIQRTQQEDSAVYLCASSSPRAGAVNTEAFFGQGTRLTVV.

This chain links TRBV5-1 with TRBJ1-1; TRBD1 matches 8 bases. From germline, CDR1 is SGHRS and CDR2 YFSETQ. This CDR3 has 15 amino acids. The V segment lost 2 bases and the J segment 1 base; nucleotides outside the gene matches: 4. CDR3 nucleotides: TGCGCCAGCAGCTTAACAGGGGGAACGAACACTGAAGCTTTCTTT. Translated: CASSLTGGTNTEAFF.

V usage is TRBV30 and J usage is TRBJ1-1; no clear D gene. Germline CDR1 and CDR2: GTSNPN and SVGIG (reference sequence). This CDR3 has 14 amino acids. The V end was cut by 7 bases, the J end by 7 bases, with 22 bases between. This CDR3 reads CASCRESGVGEAFF. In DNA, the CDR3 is TGTGCCTCTTGTAGAGAGTCTGGGGTGGGTGAAGCTTTCTTT.

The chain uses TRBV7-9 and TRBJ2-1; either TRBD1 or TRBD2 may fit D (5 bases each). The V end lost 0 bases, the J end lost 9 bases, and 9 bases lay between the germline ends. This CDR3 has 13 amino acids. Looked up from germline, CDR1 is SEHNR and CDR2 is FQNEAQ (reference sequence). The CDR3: CASSLAGEPEQFF. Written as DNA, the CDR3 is TGTGCCAGCAGCTTAGCGGGGGAACCTGAGCAGTTCTTC.